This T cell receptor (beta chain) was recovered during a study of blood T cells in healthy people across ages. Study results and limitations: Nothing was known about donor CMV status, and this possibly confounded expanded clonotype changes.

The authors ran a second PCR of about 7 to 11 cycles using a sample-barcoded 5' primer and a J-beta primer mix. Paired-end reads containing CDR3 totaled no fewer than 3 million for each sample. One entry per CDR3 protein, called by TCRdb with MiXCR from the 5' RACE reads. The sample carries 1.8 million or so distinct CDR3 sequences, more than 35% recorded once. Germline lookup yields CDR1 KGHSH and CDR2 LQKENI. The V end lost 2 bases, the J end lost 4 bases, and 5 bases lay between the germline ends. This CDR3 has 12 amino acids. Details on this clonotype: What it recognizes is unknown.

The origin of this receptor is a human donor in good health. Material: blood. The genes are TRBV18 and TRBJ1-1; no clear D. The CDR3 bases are TGTGCCAGCTCACCAGAGTCCACTGAAGCTTTCTTT. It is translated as CASSPESTEAFF.